These 18 T cell receptor beta chains came from one sample sequenced in a study of T-cell reconstitution after alpha-beta-depleted transplantation in children. For TCRbeta, the library was prepared with unique molecular identifiers. MiXCR, applied by TCRdb to the PCR reads, yields one record per CDR3 protein. This table has some 220,000 distinct CDR3 sequences, about 9.5% appearing once. Sequencing was performed on PBMCs from the stem cell graft donor, taken from the stem cell graft. The origin of the receptors is a human donor who donated a stem cell graft to a child with acute lymphoblastic leukemia.

This chain connects TRBV29-1 to TRBJ2-5; a possible D gene is TRBD1 (5 bases). CDR3 length equals 14 residues. Germline V gives CDR1 SQVTM, CDR2 ANQGSEA. The V and J ends lost 0 bases and 4 bases respectively, with 12 bases between them. CDR3 in amino acids: CSVEDQGRIETQYF. The CDR3 nucleotides are TGCAGCGTTGAAGATCAGGGCAGAATAGAGACCCAGTACTTC.

This clonotype turned up a few times. The chain combines TRBV5-1 with TRBJ2-5, with 9 bases lining up with TRBD1. The CDR3 length is 15 residues. Trimming cost V 3 bases and J 1 base; bases outside gene matches: 4. In germline, CDR1 is SGHRS, CDR2 YFSETQ. Here the CDR3 DNA reads TGCGCCAGCAGCTCCGGGACAGGGTCCCAAGAGACCCAGTACTTC. Its protein is CASSSGTGSQETQYF.

This clonotype was counted at least ten times. The V call is TRBV14, the J call TRBJ1-1, with D maybe TRBD1 (6 bases). Between the trimmed V and J ends, which lost 4 bases and 3 bases, there was a span of 9 bases. There are 13 residues in the CDR3. Germline-derived CDR1 and CDR2 are SGHDN and FVKESK. This chain's CDR3 is CASSLYRDTEAFF. The DNA for the CDR3 is TGTGCCAGCAGCCTATACAGGGACACTGAAGCTTTCTTT.

The chain links TRBV7-9 to TRBJ1-2; D not resolved. The CDR3 length is 14 residues. Trimming shortened V by 4 bases and J by 0 bases, and 9 bases separated the two germline ends. Germline loops: CDR1 SEHNR, CDR2 FQNEAQ (reference sequence). CDR3 nucleotides: TGTGCCAGCAGCTCTAGGTTTGCTAACTATGGCTACACCTTC. It translates to CASSSRFANYGYTF. Full variable domain (missing parts from reference TRBV7-9 and TRBJ1-2): DTGVSQNPRHKITKRGQNVTFRCDPISEHNRLYWYRQTLGQGPEFLTYFQNEAQLEKSRLLSDRFSAERPKGSFSTLEIQRTEQGDSAMYLCASSSRFANYGYTFGSGTRLTVV.

This clonotype was found many times. This rearrangement joins TRBV10-3 to TRBJ2-1, with a weak D call TRBD2 (6 bases). The germline gives CDR1 ENHRY, CDR2 SYGVKD. The V and J ends lost 9 bases and 4 bases respectively, with 10 bases between them. CDR3 size: 12 residues. The CDR3 DNA is TGTGCCATTCGGGGGAATTACAATGAGCAGTTCTTC. This translates into CAIRGNYNEQFF.

The V gene is TRBV11-2, the J gene TRBJ2-3, with D maybe TRBD2 (5 bases). Germline loops: CDR1 SGHAT, CDR2 FQNNGV. This CDR3 is 14 amino acids long. V lost 2 bases, J lost 5 bases, and 11 bases lay in between. CDR3 in amino acids: CASSLQRLGDTQYF. CDR3 nucleotides: TGTGCCAGCAGCTTACAGCGGTTAGGAGATACGCAGTATTTT.

Details on this clonotype: With a much larger clone just one base away, this may be a read error. The V gene is TRBV2, the J gene TRBJ1-6; D ambiguous. V shed 8 bases and J shed 9 bases, with 32 bases lying between them. The germline gives CDR1 SNHLY, CDR2 FYNNEI. The CDR3 sequence is 19 residues long. The chain's CDR3 is CASCFDSPRVTNFGSPLHF. The DNA of the CDR3 is TGTGCCAGCTGTTTTGATAGCCCCCGGGTCACCAATTTCGGTTCACCCCTCCACTTT.

At least ten counts were recorded for this clonotype. The chain uses TRBV4-3 and TRBJ2-7; 7 bases agree with TRBD1. The germline V gene encodes CDR1 LGHNA and CDR2 YSLEER. The CDR3 is made up of 16 amino acids. After removal of 0 bases from V and 2 bases from J, the junction contained 7 bases not matched to a gene. DNA of the CDR3: TGCGCCAGCAGCCAAGATCGAGGGACAGAGACCTACGAGCAGTACTTC. Protein sequence: CASSQDRGTETYEQYF.

The genes are TRBV20-1 and TRBJ2-5; 7 bases are shared with TRBD2. The CDR3 loop spans 17 amino acids. V trimming: 6 bases; J trimming: 5 bases; junction bases outside the gene matches: 21. Per germline, CDR1 DFQATT and CDR2 SNEGSKA (reference sequence). CDR3 nucleotides: TGCAGTGCCAGTCCGAGCGGGGCGACTTTTGTGGGGGAGACCCAGTACTTC. Translated: CSASPSGATFVGETQYF.

V is TRBV7-9 and J is TRBJ1-1; no reliable D call. V shed 0 bases and J shed 0 bases, with 11 bases lying between them. The CDR3 consists of 16 residues. Germline V gene sequence: CDR1 SEHNR, CDR2 FQNEAQ (reference sequence). The CDR3 loop reads CASSLAGRVMNTEAFF. CDR3 nucleotides: TGTGCCAGCAGCTTAGCTGGCAGAGTAATGAACACTGAAGCTTTCTTT.

V is TRBV20-1 and J is TRBJ2-1; 12 bases match TRBD2. This CDR3 region has 16 residues. The ends lost 5 bases at V and 0 bases at J; junction bases unmatched: 5. In germline, CDR1 is DFQATT, CDR2 SNEGSKA (reference sequence). The DNA of the CDR3 is TGCAGTGCTCCTAGCGGGGGGGGTAGCTCCTACAATGAGCAGTTCTTC. It specifies CSAPSGGGSSYNEQFF.

The sample holds many counts of this clonotype. The chain has TRBV12-3 or TRBV12-4 and TRBJ2-7, with 10 nucleotides matching TRBD1. This CDR3 has 15 amino acids. J gave up 2 bases and V 0 bases, and 1 base lay outside the gene matches. CDR3 amino acids: CASSLAGQGPYEQYF. CDR3 DNA: TGTGCCAGCAGTTTAGCGGGACAGGGGCCCTACGAGCAGTACTTC.

The rearrangement joins TRBV12-3 or TRBV12-4 to TRBJ1-4; TRBD1 matches at 9 bases. There are 15 residues in the CDR3. With 6 bases clipped from V and 8 bases from J, the junction kept 10 bases outside the gene matches. This CDR3 reads CASSTTGGVGEKLFF. DNA for the CDR3: TGTGCCAGCAGCACGACAGGGGGTGTCGGGGAAAAACTGTTTTTT.

This clonotype was recorded at least ten times. The V gene is TRBV18, the J gene TRBJ2-3; possible D gene TRBD2, 5 bases. Germline V CDR1 and CDR2: KGHSH, LQKENI. The CDR3 is made up of 13 amino acids. The V end was cut by 2 bases, the J end by 8 bases, with 11 bases between. Here the CDR3 DNA reads TGTGCCAGCTCACCAGGGGAGTTTGGTACGCAGTATTTT. Translation: CASSPGEFGTQYF. Drawing the rest from reference TRBV18 and TRBJ2-3, the complete variable domain is NAGVMQNPRHLVRRRGQEARLRCSPMKGHSHVYWYRQLPEEGLKFMVYLQKENIIDESGMPKERFSAEFPKEGPSILRIQQVVRGDSAAYFCASSPGEFGTQYFGPGTRLTVL.

The rearrangement links TRBV10-2 to TRBJ2-5; 7 nucleotides match TRBD1. Germline V CDR1 and CDR2: WSHSY, SAAADI. V shed 2 bases, J shed 4 bases, and the junction held 10 bases outside the gene matches. CDR3 length: 16 residues. CDR3 region: CASSEERGPSLETQYF. As DNA, the CDR3 is TGCGCCAGCAGTGAGGAGAGGGGGCCCAGTTTAGAGACCCAGTACTTC.

This clonotype has only a few counts. The rearrangement joins TRBV5-1 to TRBJ2-2; 10 bases agree with TRBD1. From germline, CDR1 is SGHRS and CDR2 YFSETQ. The trim removed 4 bases at V and 3 bases at J, leaving 6 bases unmatched. The length of the CDR3 is 16 residues. The CDR3 reads CASSPPGQGYTGELFF. The CDR3 DNA follows: TGCGCCAGCAGCCCCCCGGGACAGGGGTACACCGGGGAGCTGTTTTTT.

This clonotype was picked up many times. This chain joins TRBV5-1 and TRBJ2-2; D gene uncertain. CDR3 length: 15 residues. CDR1 and CDR2 from the germline V gene are SGHRS and YFSETQ. With 0 bases removed from V and 0 bases from J, the gap between germline ends came to 6 bases. CDR3 sequence: CASSLATANTGELFF. As DNA, the CDR3 is TGCGCCAGCAGCTTGGCTACAGCGAACACCGGGGAGCTGTTTTTT.

This clonotype was counted only a few times. The rearrangement joins TRBV20-1 to TRBJ1-6, with 7 bases matching TRBD1. There are 16 residues in the CDR3. Trimming removed 4 bases from V and 10 bases from J; junction bases left unmatched: 16. From germline, CDR1 is DFQATT and CDR2 SNEGSKA (reference sequence). The CDR3 nucleotides read TGCAGTGCTAAGTCTCCTCCCCTCGCACAGGGGTCACCCCTCCACTTT. The encoded protein is CSAKSPPLAQGSPLHF.